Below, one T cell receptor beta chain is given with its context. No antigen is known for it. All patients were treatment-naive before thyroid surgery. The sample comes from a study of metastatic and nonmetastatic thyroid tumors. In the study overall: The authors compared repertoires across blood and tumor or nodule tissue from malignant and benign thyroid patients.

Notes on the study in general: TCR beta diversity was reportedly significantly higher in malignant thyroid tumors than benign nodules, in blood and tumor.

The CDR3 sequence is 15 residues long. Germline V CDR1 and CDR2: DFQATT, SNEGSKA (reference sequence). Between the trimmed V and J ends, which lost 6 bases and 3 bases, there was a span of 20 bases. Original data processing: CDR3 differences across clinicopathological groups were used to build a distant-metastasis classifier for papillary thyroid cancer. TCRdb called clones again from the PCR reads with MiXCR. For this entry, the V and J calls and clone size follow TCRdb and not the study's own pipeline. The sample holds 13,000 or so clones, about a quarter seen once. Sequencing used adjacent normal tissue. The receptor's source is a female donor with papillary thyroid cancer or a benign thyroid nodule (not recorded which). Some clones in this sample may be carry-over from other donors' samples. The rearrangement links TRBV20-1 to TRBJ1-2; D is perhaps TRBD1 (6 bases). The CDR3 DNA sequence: TGCAGTGCCCTGAGAGGGGGGGCGCGTGACTATGGCTACACCTTC. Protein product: CSALRGGARDYGYTF.